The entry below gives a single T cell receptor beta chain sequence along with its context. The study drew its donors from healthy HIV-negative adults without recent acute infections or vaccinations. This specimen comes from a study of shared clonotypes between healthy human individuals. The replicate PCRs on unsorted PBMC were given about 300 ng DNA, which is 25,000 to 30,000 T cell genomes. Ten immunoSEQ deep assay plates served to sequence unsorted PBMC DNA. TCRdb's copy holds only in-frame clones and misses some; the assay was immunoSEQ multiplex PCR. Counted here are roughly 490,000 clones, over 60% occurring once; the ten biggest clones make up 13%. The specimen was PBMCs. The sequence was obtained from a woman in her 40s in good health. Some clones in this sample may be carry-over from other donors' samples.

The CDR3 DNA reads TGTGCCAGCAGTGAAGTGCGACTGAGCTCTGGAAACACCATATATTTT. It yields the protein CASSEVRLSSGNTIYF. This chain connects TRBV2 to TRBJ1-3; unclear D gene. The CDR3 extends over 16 amino acids. Looked up from germline, CDR1 is SNHLY and CDR2 is FYNNEI. V gave up 1 base and J gave up 0 bases, with 10 bases separating them.